This is a list of T cell receptor beta chains from one sample in a study of preoperative IRX-2 immunotherapy in early breast cancer. Assay: immunoSEQ multiplex PCR; the TCRdb copy retains only in-frame clones and omits some. The table lists approximately 34,000 clones, 90% to 95% of them singletons. The sample here was taken from a patient treated with IRX-2 immunotherapy. These receptors all come from a human donor with breast cancer. Both conserved end residues are part of each CDR3. Each record gives: J gene, D gene, CDR3 length, clone size, V gene, CDR3 protein, CDR3 DNA. The D gene is left open where the match is weak. Some rows mark clone size as missing; the rest say once, few, many or name a class of expanded clone.

j_call: TRBJ2-1
d_call: TRBD1
cdr3_length: 15
clone_size: once
v_call: TRBV29-1
cdr3_aa: CRKRTGVTSYNEQFF
cdr3_nt: TGCAGAAAAAGGACAGGGGTTACCTCCTACAATGAGCAGTTCTTC

j_call: TRBJ2-1
d_call: TRBD2
cdr3_length: 15
clone_size: NA
v_call: TRBV27
cdr3_aa: CASSRTSGSLNEQFF
cdr3_nt: TGTGCCAGCAGTCGGACTAGCGGGAGCCTAAATGAGCAGTTCTTC

j_call: TRBJ1-3
d_call: NA
cdr3_length: 16
clone_size: once
v_call: TRBV15
cdr3_aa: CATSRDLTGSGNTIYF
cdr3_nt: TGTGCCACCAGCAGAGATTTAACCGGGTCCGGAAACACCATATATTTT

j_call: TRBJ1-6
d_call: NA
cdr3_length: 17
clone_size: NA
v_call: TRBV4-1
cdr3_aa: CASSQGIVSSYNSPLHF
cdr3_nt: TGCGCCAGCAGCCAAGGAATAGTTAGCTCCTATAATTCACCCCTCCACTTT

j_call: TRBJ1-2
d_call: NA
cdr3_length: 12
clone_size: NA
v_call: TRBV2
cdr3_aa: CASSVGEPGYTF
cdr3_nt: TGTGCCAGCAGTGTTGGGGAACCCGGCTACACCTTC

j_call: TRBJ1-4
d_call: NA
cdr3_length: 14
clone_size: NA
v_call: TRBV5-1
cdr3_aa: CASKYGPGGEKLFF
cdr3_nt: TGCGCCAGCAAATACGGTCCCGGGGGTGAAAAACTGTTTTTT

j_call: TRBJ2-1
d_call: TRBD2
cdr3_length: 14
clone_size: NA
v_call: TRBV18
cdr3_aa: CASSPGTNDNEQFF
cdr3_nt: TGTGCCAGCTCGCCCGGGACTAACGACAATGAGCAGTTCTTC

j_call: TRBJ1-5
d_call: NA
cdr3_length: 13
clone_size: NA
v_call: TRBV5-1
cdr3_aa: CASSTGFGQPQHF
cdr3_nt: TGCGCCAGCTCAACAGGGTTCGGACAGCCCCAGCATTTT

j_call: TRBJ2-4
d_call: NA
cdr3_length: 11
clone_size: NA
v_call: TRBV19
cdr3_aa: CASSLLNIQYF
cdr3_nt: TGTGCCAGTAGTCTCCTTAACATTCAGTACTTC

j_call: TRBJ1-6
d_call: NA
cdr3_length: 14
clone_size: few
v_call: TRBV18
cdr3_aa: CASSLSSYNSPLHF
cdr3_nt: TGTGCCAGCTCACTAAGCTCCTATAATTCACCCCTCCACTTT

j_call: TRBJ1-2
d_call: TRBD1
cdr3_length: 13
clone_size: NA
v_call: TRBV28
cdr3_aa: CASSDRDQGGYTF
cdr3_nt: TGTGCCAGCAGTGACAGGGATCAGGGCGGCTACACCTTC

j_call: TRBJ2-6
d_call: TRBD2
cdr3_length: 21
clone_size: NA
v_call: TRBV9
cdr3_aa: CASSVALGLAGESSGANVLTF
cdr3_nt: TGTGCCAGCAGCGTCGCTTTAGGACTAGCGGGAGAGAGCTCTGGGGCCAACGTCCTGACTTTC

j_call: TRBJ1-5
d_call: NA
cdr3_length: 14
clone_size: NA
v_call: TRBV28
cdr3_aa: CASSPQRSGQPQHF
cdr3_nt: TGTGCCAGCAGCCCCCAAAGGAGTGGTCAGCCCCAGCATTTT

j_call: TRBJ2-1
d_call: NA
cdr3_length: 14
clone_size: NA
v_call: TRBV18
cdr3_aa: CASSPPSVINEQFF
cdr3_nt: TGTGCCAGCTCACCGCCCTCGGTTATCAATGAGCAGTTCTTC

j_call: TRBJ1-2
d_call: NA
cdr3_length: 15
clone_size: NA
v_call: TRBV5-1
cdr3_aa: CASSEPGRSNYGYTF
cdr3_nt: TGCGCCAGCAGCGAACCGGGACGGTCTAACTATGGCTACACCTTC

j_call: TRBJ2-5
d_call: TRBD1
cdr3_length: 14
clone_size: NA
v_call: TRBV23-1
cdr3_aa: CASSQWDSQETQYF
cdr3_nt: TGCGCCAGCAGTCAGTGGGACAGCCAAGAGACCCAGTACTTC

j_call: TRBJ2-7
d_call: NA
cdr3_length: 14
clone_size: NA
v_call: TRBV14
cdr3_aa: CASSRFQPPDEQYF
cdr3_nt: TGTGCCAGCAGCCGGTTTCAGCCGCCTGACGAGCAGTACTTC

j_call: TRBJ1-5
d_call: NA
cdr3_length: 15
clone_size: NA
v_call: TRBV9
cdr3_aa: CASSASGQINQPQHF
cdr3_nt: TGTGCCAGCAGCGCCTCTGGGCAAATCAATCAGCCCCAGCATTTT

j_call: TRBJ2-3
d_call: NA
cdr3_length: 13
clone_size: once
v_call: TRBV2
cdr3_aa: CASSAQGTDTQYF
cdr3_nt: TGTGCCAGCAGTGCCCAGGGAACAGATACGCAGTATTTT

j_call: TRBJ1-3
d_call: TRBD1
cdr3_length: 13
clone_size: NA
v_call: TRBV2
cdr3_aa: CASSGQGGHTIYF
cdr3_nt: TGTGCCAGCAGCGGACAGGGAGGGCACACCATATATTTT

j_call: TRBJ2-7
d_call: NA
cdr3_length: 15
clone_size: NA
v_call: TRBV5-6
cdr3_aa: CASSLLMRISYEQYF
cdr3_nt: TGTGCCAGCAGCTTGCTCATGAGAATCTCCTACGAGCAGTACTTC

j_call: TRBJ2-7
d_call: NA
cdr3_length: 13
clone_size: NA
v_call: TRBV5-1
cdr3_aa: CASSMDGAGEQYF
cdr3_nt: TGCGCCAGCAGCATGGACGGTGCCGGGGAGCAGTACTTC

j_call: TRBJ2-1
d_call: NA
cdr3_length: 13
clone_size: NA
v_call: TRBV29-1
cdr3_aa: CSVQGDSYNEQFF
cdr3_nt: TGCAGCGTTCAGGGTGACTCCTACAATGAGCAGTTCTTC

j_call: TRBJ2-7
d_call: NA
cdr3_length: 14
clone_size: NA
v_call: TRBV5-1
cdr3_aa: CASSLAGSKNEQYF
cdr3_nt: TGCGCCAGCAGCTTGGCAGGGAGCAAAAACGAGCAGTACTTC

j_call: TRBJ1-1
d_call: NA
cdr3_length: 14
clone_size: NA
v_call: TRBV19
cdr3_aa: CASSIDRLNTEAFF
cdr3_nt: TGTGCCAGTAGTATAGACCGACTTAACACTGAAGCTTTCTTT

j_call: TRBJ2-7
d_call: NA
cdr3_length: 11
clone_size: NA
v_call: TRBV5-6
cdr3_aa: CASSLGSKQYF
cdr3_nt: TGTGCCAGCAGCTTAGGGAGCAAGCAGTACTTC

j_call: TRBJ2-7
d_call: NA
cdr3_length: 10
clone_size: once
v_call: TRBV28
cdr3_aa: CATSSYEQYF
cdr3_nt: TGTGCCACCTCGTCATACGAGCAGTACTTC

j_call: TRBJ1-2
d_call: NA
cdr3_length: 15
clone_size: NA
v_call: TRBV7-2
cdr3_aa: CASSLQTGSNYGYTF
cdr3_nt: TGTGCCAGCAGCCTCCAAACAGGGTCTAACTATGGCTACACCTTC

j_call: TRBJ2-1
d_call: TRBD2
cdr3_length: 14
clone_size: NA
v_call: TRBV5-1
cdr3_aa: CASSLRAGVIDQFF
cdr3_nt: TGCGCCAGCAGCTTGCGAGCGGGAGTAATAGATCAGTTCTTC

j_call: TRBJ2-2
d_call: NA
cdr3_length: 14
clone_size: NA
v_call: TRBV5-1
cdr3_aa: CASSLGRGTGELFF
cdr3_nt: TGCGCCAGCAGCTTGGGCAGGGGAACCGGGGAGCTGTTTTTT

j_call: TRBJ1-1
d_call: NA
cdr3_length: 12
clone_size: NA
v_call: TRBV7-9
cdr3_aa: CASSLVVGKAFF
cdr3_nt: TGTGCCAGCAGCTTAGTCGTGGGTAAAGCTTTCTTT

j_call: TRBJ2-7
d_call: NA
cdr3_length: 12
clone_size: NA
v_call: TRBV11-3
cdr3_aa: CASSLERGEQYF
cdr3_nt: TGTGCCAGCAGCTTGGAGCGCGGCGAGCAGTACTTC

j_call: TRBJ1-1
d_call: TRBD1
cdr3_length: 13
clone_size: once
v_call: TRBV4-2
cdr3_aa: CASSKIWGQEAFF
cdr3_nt: TGTGCCAGCAGCAAGATATGGGGACAGGAAGCTTTCTTT

j_call: TRBJ2-7
d_call: TRBD2
cdr3_length: 15
clone_size: NA
v_call: TRBV7-2
cdr3_aa: CASSLAGGPGYEQYF
cdr3_nt: TGTGCCAGCAGCTTAGCGGGAGGGCCTGGGTACGAGCAGTACTTC

j_call: TRBJ2-2
d_call: NA
cdr3_length: 13
clone_size: NA
v_call: TRBV7-3
cdr3_aa: CASSLTSTGELFF
cdr3_nt: TGTGCCAGCAGCTTAACTAGCACCGGGGAGCTGTTTTTT

j_call: TRBJ2-1
d_call: NA
cdr3_length: 15
clone_size: NA
v_call: TRBV5-5
cdr3_aa: CASSLGALNQGEQFF
cdr3_nt: TGTGCCAGCAGCTTGGGGGCCCTCAACCAGGGTGAGCAGTTCTTC

j_call: TRBJ1-2
d_call: NA
cdr3_length: 14
clone_size: NA
v_call: TRBV28
cdr3_aa: CASSPGSYWAGYTF
cdr3_nt: TGTGCCAGCTCACCAGGGTCCTACTGGGCTGGCTACACCTTC

j_call: TRBJ2-7
d_call: NA
cdr3_length: 15
clone_size: NA
v_call: TRBV4-3
cdr3_aa: CASSQGQRGGYEQYF
cdr3_nt: TGCGCCAGCAGCCAGGGCCAGAGGGGCGGCTACGAGCAGTACTTC

j_call: TRBJ1-1
d_call: NA
cdr3_length: 13
clone_size: NA
v_call: TRBV2
cdr3_aa: CASSAPTHYEAFF
cdr3_nt: TGTGCCAGCAGTGCTCCGACACACTATGAAGCTTTCTTT

j_call: TRBJ2-7
d_call: TRBD2
cdr3_length: 15
clone_size: NA
v_call: TRBV7-2
cdr3_aa: CASSLELAVTYEQYF
cdr3_nt: TGTGCCAGCAGCTTAGAGCTAGCGGTAACCTACGAGCAGTACTTC